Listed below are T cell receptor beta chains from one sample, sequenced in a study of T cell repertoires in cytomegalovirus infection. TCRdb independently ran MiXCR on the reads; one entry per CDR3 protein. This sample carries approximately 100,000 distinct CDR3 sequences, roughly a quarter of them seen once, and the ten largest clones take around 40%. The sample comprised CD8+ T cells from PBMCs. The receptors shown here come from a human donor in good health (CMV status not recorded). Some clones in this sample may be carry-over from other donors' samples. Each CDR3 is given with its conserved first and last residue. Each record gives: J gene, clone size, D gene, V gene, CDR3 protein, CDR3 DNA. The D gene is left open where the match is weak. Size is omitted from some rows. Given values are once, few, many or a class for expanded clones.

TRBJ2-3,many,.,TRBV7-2,CASSPKLYSGFTDTQYF,TGTGCCAGCAGCCCTAAGTTGTATAGCGGATTCACAGATACGCAGTATTTT
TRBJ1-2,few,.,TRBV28,CASSLYLRDNYGYTF,TGTGCCAGCAGTTTATACCTGCGGGATAACTATGGCTACACCTTC
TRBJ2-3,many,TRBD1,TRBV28,CASSLGDRVRDTQYF,TGTGCCAGCAGTTTGGGGGACAGGGTAAGAGATACGCAGTATTTT
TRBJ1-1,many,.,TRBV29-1,CSVVGEDGTVNTEAFF,TGCAGCGTTGTGGGGGAAGACGGGACGGTGAACACTGAAGCTTTCTTT
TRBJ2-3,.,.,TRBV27,CASTYSDTQYF,TGTGCCAGCACCTATTCGGATACGCAGTATTTT
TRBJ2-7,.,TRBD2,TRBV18,CASSFRTSGTDYEQYF,TGTGCCAGCTCATTTCGGACTAGCGGGACCGACTACGAGCAGTACTTC
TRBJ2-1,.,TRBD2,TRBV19,CASSTLAGGHNEQFF,TGTGCCAGTAGTACACTAGCGGGGGGGCACAATGAGCAGTTCTTC
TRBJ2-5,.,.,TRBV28,CASSLPRDYQETQYF,TGTGCCAGCAGTTTACCCCGGGACTACCAAGAGACCCAGTACTTC
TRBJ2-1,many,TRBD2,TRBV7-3,CASSHGTSGGAYNEQFF,TGTGCCAGCAGCCATGGGACTAGCGGGGGGGCCTACAATGAGCAGTTCTTC
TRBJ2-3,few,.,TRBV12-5,CASAPSRQATHTQYF,TGTGCTAGTGCCCCCTCAAGACAGGCTACTCATACGCAGTATTTT
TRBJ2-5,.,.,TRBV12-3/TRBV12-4,CASSFSSGRPQETQYF,TGTGCCAGCAGTTTTTCGTCGGGGCGACCCCAAGAGACCCAGTACTTC
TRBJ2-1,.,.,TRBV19,CASSISGPYSYNEQFF,TGTGCCAGTAGTATCAGCGGGCCCTACTCCTACAATGAGCAGTTCTTC
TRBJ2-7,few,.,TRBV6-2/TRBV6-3,CASSSNPGTDNEQYF,TGTGCCAGCAGTTCAAATCCCGGGACGGATAACGAGCAGTACTTC
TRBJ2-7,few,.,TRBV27,CASSFAQGRYEQYF,TGTGCCAGCAGTTTTGCCCAGGGGAGGTACGAGCAGTACTTC
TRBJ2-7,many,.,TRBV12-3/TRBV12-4,CASSPGASYEQYF,TGTGCCAGCAGTCCCGGGGCTTCCTACGAGCAGTACTTC
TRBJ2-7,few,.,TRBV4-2,CASSQDSPQSYEQYF,TGTGCCAGCAGCCAAGATAGTCCACAGTCCTACGAGCAGTACTTC
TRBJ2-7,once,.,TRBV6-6,CASSYLIGYEQYF,TGTGCCAGCAGTTACTTGATTGGCTACGAGCAGTACTTC
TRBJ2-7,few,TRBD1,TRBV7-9,CASSALTGDREQYF,TGTGCCAGCAGCGCCCTCACAGGGGATCGGGAGCAGTACTTC
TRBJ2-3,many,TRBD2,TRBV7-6,CASSLSPQPLAGITDTQYF,TGTGCCAGCAGCTTATCCCCTCAACCTCTAGCGGGGATCACAGATACGCAGTATTTT
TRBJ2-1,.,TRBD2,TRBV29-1,CSGGTSSSNEQFF,TGCAGCGGGGGGACTAGCTCTTCCAATGAGCAGTTCTTC
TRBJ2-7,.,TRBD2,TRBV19,CASSIGGLAWEQYF,TGTGCCAGTAGTATAGGAGGACTAGCTTGGGAGCAGTACTTC
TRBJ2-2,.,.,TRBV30,CAWSALRENTGELFF,TGTGCCTGGAGTGCCCTCAGGGAAAACACCGGGGAGCTGTTTTTT
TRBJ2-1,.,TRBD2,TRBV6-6,CASSYFAASGHNNEQFF,TGTGCCAGCAGTTACTTTGCCGCTAGCGGGCACAACAATGAGCAGTTCTTC
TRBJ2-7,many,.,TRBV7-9,CASSPLEGNYEQYF,TGTGCCAGCAGCCCCTTAGAGGGTAACTACGAGCAGTACTTC
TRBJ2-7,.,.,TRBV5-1,CASSLAGTGYEQYF,TGCGCCAGCAGCTTGGCCGGGACTGGCTACGAGCAGTACTTC
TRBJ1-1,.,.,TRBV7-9,CASSPTGGDTEAFF,TGTGCCAGCAGCCCAACAGGTGGGGACACTGAAGCTTTCTTT
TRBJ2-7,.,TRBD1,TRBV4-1,CASSAGGSEQYF,TGCGCCAGCAGCGCAGGGGGCTCCGAGCAGTACTTC
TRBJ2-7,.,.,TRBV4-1,CASSRGGGREPYEQYF,TGCGCCAGCAGCCGTGGAGGGGGGAGGGAGCCCTACGAGCAGTACTTC
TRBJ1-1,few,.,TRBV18,CASSWDMSSEAFF,TGTGCCAGCTCCTGGGACATGAGCTCTGAAGCTTTCTTT
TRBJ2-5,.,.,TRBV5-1,CASSLEAVGGTQYF,TGCGCCAGCAGCTTGGAAGCGGTGGGGGGGACCCAGTACTTC
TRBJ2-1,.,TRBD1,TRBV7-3,CASVSGTGGNEQFF,TGTGCCAGCGTATCCGGGACAGGGGGGAATGAGCAGTTCTTC
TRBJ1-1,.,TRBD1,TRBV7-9,CASSQGTGTSMRAFF,TGTGCCAGCAGTCAAGGGACAGGGACATCGATGAGGGCTTTCTTT
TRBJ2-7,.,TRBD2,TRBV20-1,CSARVLAGGPNMYEQYF,TGCAGTGCTAGAGTACTAGCGGGGGGCCCCAACATGTACGAGCAGTACTTC
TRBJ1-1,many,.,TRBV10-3,CAIRPTTGTKTMNTEAFF,TGTGCCATCAGACCAACAACCGGGACAAAGACGATGAACACTGAAGCTTTCTTT
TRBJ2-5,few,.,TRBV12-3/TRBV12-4,CASSSRPPGRETQYF,TGTGCCAGCAGCTCCCGGCCCCCGGGCCGAGAGACCCAGTACTTC
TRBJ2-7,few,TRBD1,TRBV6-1,CASSEIDRGSYEQYF,TGTGCCAGCAGTGAAATAGACAGGGGCTCCTACGAGCAGTACTTC
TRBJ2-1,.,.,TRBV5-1,CASSTAGGPVGNEQFF,TGCGCCAGCAGCACCGCCGGGGGGCCGGTGGGGAATGAGCAGTTCTTC
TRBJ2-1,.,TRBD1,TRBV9,CASSPSTGVQYNEQFF,TGTGCCAGCAGCCCCTCGACAGGGGTCCAGTACAATGAGCAGTTCTTC
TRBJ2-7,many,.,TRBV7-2,CASSLDSKTYEQYF,TGTGCCAGCAGCTTGGACTCGAAAACCTACGAGCAGTACTTC
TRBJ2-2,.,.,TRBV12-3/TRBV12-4,CASSPGLRTGELFF,TGTGCCAGCAGTCCGGGGTTGAGAACCGGTGAGCTGTTTTTT
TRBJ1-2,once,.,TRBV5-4,CASSLAASARGYTF,TGTGCCAGCAGCTTGGCCGCCAGTGCACGGGGCTACACCTTC
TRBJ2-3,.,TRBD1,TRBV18,CASSQDLARDRGGTDTQYF,TGTGCCAGCTCTCAAGATTTGGCCCGGGACAGGGGCGGCACAGATACGCAGTATTTT
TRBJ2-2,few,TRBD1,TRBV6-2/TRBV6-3,CASSYTQGAFNTGELFF,TGTGCCAGCAGTTACACCCAGGGGGCCTTCAACACCGGGGAGCTGTTTTTT
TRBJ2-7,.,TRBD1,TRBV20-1,CSARGDREVYEQYF,TGCAGTGCTAGGGGGGACAGGGAAGTATACGAGCAGTACTTC
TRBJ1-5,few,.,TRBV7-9,CASSLVGGEDQPQHF,TGTGCCAGCAGCTTAGTAGGGGGGGAGGATCAGCCCCAGCATTTT
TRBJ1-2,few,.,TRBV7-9,CASSPPVYGYTF,TGTGCCAGCAGCCCTCCAGTCTATGGCTACACCTTC
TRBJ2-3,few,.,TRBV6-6,CASSYVGGGDTQYF,TGTGCCAGCAGTTACGTCGGGGGAGGCGATACGCAGTATTTT
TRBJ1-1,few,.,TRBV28,CASSLIPMNTEAFF,TGTGCCAGCAGTTTAATACCGATGAACACTGAAGCTTTCTTT
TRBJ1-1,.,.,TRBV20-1,CSVSKEFSGGGWSTEAFF,TGCAGTGTTTCCAAGGAGTTCTCTGGAGGGGGTTGGTCCACTGAAGCTTTCTTT
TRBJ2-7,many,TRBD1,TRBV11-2,CASSFRDRGVEQYF,TGTGCCAGCAGCTTTCGAGACAGGGGGGTAGAGCAGTACTTC
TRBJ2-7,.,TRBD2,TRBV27,CASSSRREFVDEQYF,TGTGCCAGCAGTTCTCGGCGGGAGTTTGTCGACGAGCAGTACTTC
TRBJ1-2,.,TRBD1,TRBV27,CASSSGQGKGYTF,TGTGCCAGCAGTTCGGGACAGGGGAAAGGCTACACCTTC
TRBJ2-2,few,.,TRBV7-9,CASPGAESGELFF,TGTGCCAGCCCCGGCGCCGAGAGCGGGGAGCTGTTTTTT
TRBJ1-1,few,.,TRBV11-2,CASSRGTLGVAEAFF,TGTGCCAGCAGCAGAGGGACTCTGGGGGTGGCTGAAGCTTTCTTT
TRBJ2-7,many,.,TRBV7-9,CASSRTGDEQYF,TGTGCCAGCAGCCGAACGGGAGACGAGCAGTACTTC
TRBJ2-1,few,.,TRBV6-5,CASWDGTYNEQFF,TGTGCCAGCTGGGACGGGACCTACAATGAGCAGTTCTTC
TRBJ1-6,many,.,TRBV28,CASNGENSNSYNSPLHF,TGTGCCAGCAACGGCGAGAACTCTAACTCCTATAATTCACCCCTCCACTTT